One and the same sample provided the 32 T cell receptor beta chains below, sequenced in a study of T cell responses to AZD1222 COVID-19 vaccine. The data were produced by immunoSEQ multiplex PCR, yet TCRdb's version contains in-frame clones alone and is incomplete. The sample holds roughly 150,000 clones; just under 95% are singletons and the top ten take around 1.7%. Sample: peripheral blood, taken on day 0 of AZD1222 vaccination. The source of these receptors is an adult in good health.

The V and J genes are TRBV7-9 and TRBJ2-1, with a possible D match to TRBD2 (5 bases). CDR1 is SEHNR and CDR2 is FQNEAQ in the germline V gene (reference sequence). V dropped 2 bases and J dropped 6 bases, with 11 bases sitting between them. The CDR3 is 14 residues long. CDR3 DNA sequence: TGTGCCAGCAGCTTACGAAGGGCGGGCAATGAGCAGTTCTTC. This encodes CASSLRRAGNEQFF.

This clone was picked up a small number of times. The CDR3 DNA is TGTGCCAGCAGCCAACTAAGAAGCACAGATACGCAGTATTTT. This translates into CASSQLRSTDTQYF. This rearrangement joins TRBV14 to TRBJ2-3; D uncertain. Germline V gives CDR1 SGHDN, CDR2 FVKESK. The CDR3 is 14 residues long. V was pared by 2 bases and J by 0 bases, with 6 bases between.

This clone was seen once. The chain uses TRBV27 and TRBJ1-4, with D tentatively TRBD1 (5 bases). This CDR3 has 15 amino acids. The germline gives CDR1 MNHEY, CDR2 SMNVEV (reference sequence). Trimming took 2 bases from V and 8 from J, leaving 15 bases between them. CDR3 in DNA: TGTGCCAGCAGTTTAAACGGACTGGGGGGGGAAAAACTGTTTTTT. As protein: CASSLNGLGGEKLFF.

V gene TRBV19 combines with J gene TRBJ1-5; 7 bases are shared with TRBD1. The V gene end was trimmed by 7 bases and the J gene end by 5 bases; junction bases not matched to a gene: 14. The CDR3 loop spans 16 amino acids. Germline V CDR1 and CDR2: LNHDA, SQIVND (reference sequence). CDR3 DNA: TGTGCCAGTACCAAGGGTGTTGGACAGGCCGATCAGCCCCAGCATTTT. Protein product: CASTKGVGQADQPQHF.

The chain has TRBV18 and TRBJ2-3; TRBD1 matches at 8 bases. The CDR3 is 15 amino acids. J gave up 1 base and V 2 bases, and 2 bases lay outside the gene matches. Germline V CDR1 and CDR2: KGHSH, LQKENI. CDR3 loop: CASSPMGQGTDTQYF. DNA for the CDR3: TGTGCCAGCTCACCAATGGGACAGGGCACAGATACGCAGTATTTT.

V usage is TRBV2 and J usage is TRBJ1-2, with TRBD1 matching over 8 bases. Germline assignment: CDR1 SNHLY and CDR2 FYNNEI. Trimming at V came to 5 bases and at J to 4 bases, leaving 6 bases not matched to a gene. The CDR3 is made up of 14 amino acids. The CDR3 is CASSRDRFFYGYTF. The CDR3 bases are TGTGCCAGCAGTCGGGACAGGTTCTTCTATGGCTACACCTTC. The full variable domain, completed using reference TRBV2 and TRBJ1-2, is EPEVTQTPSHQVTQMGQEVILRCVPISNHLYFYWYRQILGQKVEFLVSFYNNEISEKSEIFDDQFSVERPDGSNFTLKIRSTKLEDSAMYFCASSRDRFFYGYTFGSGTRLTVV.

This clone was seen repeatedly, ten times or more. This chain joins TRBV27 and TRBJ1-1; 8 bases map to TRBD1. After removal of 8 bases from V and 1 base from J, the junction contained 6 bases not matched to a gene. Germline V CDR1 and CDR2: MNHEY, SMNVEV (reference sequence). The CDR3 is made up of 14 amino acids. The CDR3 loop is CASGDRGWNTEAFF. The CDR3 DNA follows: TGTGCCAGCGGAGACAGGGGATGGAACACTGAAGCTTTCTTT.

This clone was seen a handful of times. The chain carries TRBV27 and TRBJ2-7; D may be TRBD1 (6 bases). Germline V gene data show CDR1 as MNHEY and CDR2 as SMNVEV (reference sequence). The length of the CDR3 is 17 residues. V was cut by 3 bases and J by 5 bases, with 23 bases left in between. CDR3 in amino acids: CASSLWGAGARGNEQYF. The CDR3 nucleotides read TGTGCCAGCAGTTTGTGGGGAGCAGGGGCCCGAGGGAACGAGCAGTACTTC.

The rearrangement links TRBV5-1 to TRBJ1-1; D ambiguous. Germline V gene data show CDR1 as SGHRS and CDR2 as YFSETQ. V lost 2 bases, J lost 1 base, and 15 bases lay in between. This CDR3 is built from 16 residues. DNA for the CDR3: TGCGCCAGCAGCTTATACACCCGTGGTTGGAACACTGAAGCTTTCTTT. It yields the protein CASSLYTRGWNTEAFF.

This chain links TRBV18 with TRBJ1-4; no reliable D call. CDR1 and CDR2 from the germline V gene are KGHSH and LQKENI. Trimming took 0 bases from V and 4 from J, leaving 12 bases between them. CDR3 length: 16 amino acids. CDR3 sequence: CASSPPGPARNEKLFF. As DNA, the CDR3 is TGTGCCAGCTCACCACCGGGCCCCGCCCGTAATGAAAAACTGTTTTTT.

In its sample, this clone was seen once. The gene calls are TRBV3-1 (or the pseudogene TRBV3-2) and TRBJ2-1, with 8 positions matching TRBD1. The CDR3 is made up of 14 amino acids. The trim removed 0 bases at V and 10 bases at J, leaving 5 bases unmatched. CDR1 is LGHDT and CDR2 is YNNKEL in the germline V gene (reference sequence). The CDR3 nucleotides read TGTGCCAGCAGCCAAGACCTTACAGGGGGAGAGCAGTTCTTC. It encodes CASSQDLTGGEQFF.

The chain couples TRBV13 to TRBJ1-5, with TRBD1 as a possible D gene (6 bases). The length of the CDR3 is 13 residues. Germline values: CDR1 PRHDT, CDR2 FYEKMQ (reference sequence). The V and J ends lost 7 bases and 9 bases respectively, with 16 bases between them. The CDR3 protein is CASTSRGGLPQHF. CDR3 DNA sequence: TGTGCCAGCACCTCCAGAGGGGGGTTGCCCCAGCATTTT.

The rearrangement joins TRBV10-3 to TRBJ1-1, with D uncertain. The V end lost 3 bases, the J end lost 2 bases, and 4 bases lay between the germline ends. CDR1 is ENHRY, CDR2 SYGVKD, per germline. The CDR3 totals 12 residues. CDR3 protein: CAISDFNTEAFF. CDR3 DNA: TGTGCCATCAGTGATTTTAACACTGAAGCTTTCTTT.

The chain carries TRBV2 and TRBJ1-6; a possible D gene is TRBD1 (6 bases). Trimming took 1 base from V and 8 from J, leaving 18 bases between them. The CDR3 covers 17 residues. Germline V gene lookup returns CDR1 SNHLY and CDR2 FYNNEI. The CDR3 DNA reads as TGTGCCAGCAGTGAAGGCAGGGAAGTAGGGGGTGATTCACCCCTCCACTTT. It yields the protein CASSEGREVGGDSPLHF.

This chain uses TRBV11-2 with TRBJ1-2; 9 bases fit TRBD1. J was trimmed by 5 bases and V by 5 bases; bases with no gene match: 9. The germline CDR1 and CDR2 sequences are SGHAT and FQNNGV. The CDR3 length is 15 residues. CDR3 sequence: CASSKQGAGVYGYTF. The DNA of the CDR3 is TGTGCCAGCAGCAAACAGGGGGCGGGGGTGTATGGCTACACCTTC. Filled out from reference TRBV11-2 and TRBJ1-2, the complete variable domain reads EAGVAQSPRYKIIEKRQSVAFWCNPISGHATLYWYQQILGQGPKLLIQFQNNGVVDDSQLPKDRFSAERLKGVDSTLKIQPAKLEDSAVYLCASSKQGAGVYGYTFGSGTRLTVV.

The chain carries TRBV3-1 (or the pseudogene TRBV3-2) and TRBJ1-1; maybe TRBD1 (5 bases). V was shortened by 0 bases and J by 1 base, with 18 bases between the two germline ends. Germline V CDR1 and CDR2: LGHDT, YNNKEL (reference sequence). This CDR3 spans 18 amino acids. The CDR3 DNA reads TGTGCCAGCAGCCAAGATGGTACGAGGGGCGCCGAGAACACTGAAGCTTTCTTT. Translation gives CASSQDGTRGAENTEAFF.

This rearrangement joins TRBV3-1 (or the pseudogene TRBV3-2) to TRBJ2-1; D is undetermined. This CDR3 comprises 14 residues. V gave up 1 base and J gave up 3 bases, with 7 bases separating them. Per germline, CDR1 LGHDT and CDR2 YNNKEL (reference sequence). CDR3 in amino acids: CASSQAAYYNEQFF. The CDR3 DNA follows: TGTGCCAGCAGCCAAGCGGCCTACTACAATGAGCAGTTCTTC.

This clone has just one count. The rearrangement joins TRBV2 to TRBJ1-6, with D perhaps matching TRBD1 (5 bases). Trimming pared 7 bases from V and 7 bases from J, leaving 11 bases between. From germline, CDR1 is SNHLY and CDR2 FYNNEI. The CDR3 spans 13 residues. In DNA form, the CDR3 reads TGTGCCAGCACGGCCTCAGGGAATTCACCCCTCCACTTT. It translates to CASTASGNSPLHF.

J is TRBJ1-2 and V is TRBV19, with a tentative D call TRBD1 (6 bases). Germline assignment: CDR1 LNHDA and CDR2 SQIVND (reference sequence). The CDR3 length is 13 residues. The V end lost 6 bases, the J end lost 2 bases, and 10 bases lay between the germline ends. The CDR3, as DNA: TGTGCCAGTAGCCGGACAGCAAACTATGGCTACACCTTC. Protein product: CASSRTANYGYTF.

The J gene is TRBJ1-6, the V gene TRBV2; 8 bases line up with TRBD1. The CDR3 contains 14 residues. Germline trimming cut 6 bases from V and 5 bases from J; bases unmatched to any gene: 3. Germline V gene sequence: CDR1 SNHLY, CDR2 FYNNEI. CDR3 region: CASRRTGNNSPLHF. The CDR3 nucleotides read TGTGCCAGCAGGCGGACAGGGAATAATTCACCCCTCCACTTT.

This chain joins TRBV7-9 and TRBJ2-3; a weak D match, TRBD2 (6 bases). Germline loops: CDR1 SEHNR, CDR2 FQNEAQ (reference sequence). The CDR3 runs 12 residues. V was shortened by 5 bases and J by 14 bases, with 17 bases between the two germline ends. CDR3 nucleotide sequence: TGTGCCAGCAGCGGAGGGACGGGAGCTCTGTATTTT. This translates into CASSGGTGALYF. The full variable domain, its missing parts supplied by reference TRBV7-9 and TRBJ2-3, is DTGVSQNPRHKITKRGQNVTFRCDPISEHNRLYWYRQTLGQGPEFLTYFQNEAQLEKSRLLSDRFSAERPKGSFSTLEIQRTEQGDSAMYLCASSGGTGALYFGPGTRLTVL.

The V gene is TRBV7-2, the J gene TRBJ1-4; D may be TRBD1 (5 bases). Germline-derived CDR1 and CDR2 are SGHTA and FQGNSA. The CDR3 runs 18 residues. Trimming pared 4 bases from V and 0 bases from J, leaving 18 bases between. CDR3 in amino acids: CASSSRGPTLATNEKLFF. CDR3 nucleotides: TGTGCCAGCAGCTCCCGGGGACCCACCCTGGCAACTAATGAAAAACTGTTTTTT.

This clone appeared once. The chain uses TRBV12-5 and TRBJ2-5; weak D call: TRBD1 (5 bases). Germline V lookup: CDR1 LGHNT, CDR2 FRNRAP. V was trimmed by 2 bases and J by 2 bases, leaving 15 bases between them. The CDR3 has 16 residues. The CDR3 sequence is CASGLRYRQIQETQYF. The CDR3 region has the DNA TGTGCTAGTGGTTTGCGGTACAGGCAAATTCAAGAGACCCAGTACTTC.

The CDR3 loop is CASSFGSVYGYTF. The CDR3 coding sequence is TGCGCCAGCAGCTTCGGCAGTGTATATGGCTACACCTTC. The gene calls are TRBV5-1 and TRBJ1-2, with D hard to call. This CDR3 has 13 amino acids. The V and J ends lost 2 bases and 5 bases respectively, with 10 bases between them. Germline V gene data show CDR1 as SGHRS and CDR2 as YFSETQ. Based on the CDR3 plus reference TRBV5-1 and TRBJ1-2, the full variable domain is KAGVTQTPRYLIKTRGQQVTLSCSPISGHRSVSWYQQTPGQGLQFLFEYFSETQRNKGNFPGRFSGRQFSNSRSEMNVSTLELGDSALYLCASSFGSVYGYTFGSGTRLTVV.

CDR3: CASSLGQGRRPQHF. The CDR3 DNA reads TGTGCCAGCAGCTTGGGACAGGGTAGACGGCCCCAGCATTTT. This sequence joins TRBV11-2 and TRBJ1-5; 9 positions match TRBD1. The germline gives CDR1 SGHAT, CDR2 FQNNGV. The trim removed 3 bases at V and 9 bases at J, leaving 6 bases unmatched. The CDR3 consists of 14 residues.

The chain combines TRBV5-5 with TRBJ2-3; 11 bases fit TRBD2. The V gene end was trimmed by 0 bases and the J gene end by 3 bases; junction bases not matched to a gene: 3. Germline CDR1 and CDR2: SGHKS and YYEKEE (reference sequence). This CDR3 is 16 amino acids long. CDR3 nucleotides: TGTGCCAGCAGCTTGGGGACTAGCGGGTCTACAGATACGCAGTATTTT. Its protein is CASSLGTSGSTDTQYF.

The J gene is TRBJ1-2, the V gene TRBV5-1; weak D call: TRBD1 (5 bases). The germline V gene encodes CDR1 SGHRS and CDR2 YFSETQ. The CDR3 spans 14 residues. Trimming shortened V by 0 bases and J by 8 bases, and 14 bases separated the two germline ends. CDR3 sequence: CASSLAAGIGGYTF. The CDR3 DNA sequence: TGCGCCAGCAGCTTGGCGGCAGGGATCGGGGGCTACACCTTC.

V usage is TRBV5-1 and J usage is TRBJ2-7; the D gene could be TRBD1 or TRBD2 (6 bases each). Per germline, CDR1 SGHRS and CDR2 YFSETQ. V dropped 4 bases and J dropped 6 bases, with 20 bases sitting between them. The length of the CDR3 is 15 residues. CDR3 DNA: TGCGCCAGCAGCCTATATCAGAGGGGGGCGCCCGAGCAGTACTTC. This translates into CASSLYQRGAPEQYF.

This clone was recorded once. The chain is built from TRBV9 and TRBJ2-2; TRBD1 agrees at 10 bases. CDR3 length: 18 residues. The junction had 10 bases not matched to a gene; V was cut back by 4 bases and J by 1 base. Germline CDR1 and CDR2: SGDLS and YYNGEE. The CDR3 sequence is CASSPRLGQGKNTGELFF. The CDR3, as DNA: TGTGCCAGCAGCCCACGACTGGGACAGGGGAAGAACACCGGGGAGCTGTTTTTT.

The chain recombines TRBV7-2 with TRBJ2-7; D is ambiguous. With 2 bases removed from V and 4 bases from J, the gap between germline ends came to 15 bases. CDR3 length: 15 residues. Germline V gene data show CDR1 as SGHTA and CDR2 as FQGNSA. In DNA, the CDR3 is TGTGCCAGCAGCTTAAGTTCTGGACGGCAATACGAGCAGTACTTC. It specifies CASSLSSGRQYEQYF. Full variable domain (remainder filled in from reference TRBV7-2 and TRBJ2-7): GAGVSQSPSNKVTEKGKDVELRCDPISGHTALYWYRQSLGQGLEFLIYFQGNSAPDKSGLPSDRFSAERTGGSVSTLTIQRTQQEDSAVYLCASSLSSGRQYEQYFGPGTRLTVT.

In its sample, this clone was seen once. The chain couples TRBV7-9 to TRBJ2-1; D gene ambiguous. CDR1 and CDR2 (germline): SEHNR, FQNEAQ (reference sequence). This CDR3 has 13 residues. The V and J ends lost 1 base and 16 bases respectively, with 17 bases between them. The CDR3 nucleotides read TGTGCCAGCAGCTTAGATCCGGAGAGAGAAAATTTCTTC. This encodes CASSLDPERENFF.

This chain connects TRBV7-9 to TRBJ1-6; TRBD1 agrees at 8 bases. CDR3 length: 14 amino acids. CDR1 and CDR2 from the germline V gene are SEHNR and FQNEAQ (reference sequence). Trimming took 7 bases from V and 6 from J; bases not matched to a gene: 5. The DNA for the CDR3 is TGTGCCAGCACCCGGACAGGGTCTAATTCACCCCTCCACTTT. Residues: CASTRTGSNSPLHF.